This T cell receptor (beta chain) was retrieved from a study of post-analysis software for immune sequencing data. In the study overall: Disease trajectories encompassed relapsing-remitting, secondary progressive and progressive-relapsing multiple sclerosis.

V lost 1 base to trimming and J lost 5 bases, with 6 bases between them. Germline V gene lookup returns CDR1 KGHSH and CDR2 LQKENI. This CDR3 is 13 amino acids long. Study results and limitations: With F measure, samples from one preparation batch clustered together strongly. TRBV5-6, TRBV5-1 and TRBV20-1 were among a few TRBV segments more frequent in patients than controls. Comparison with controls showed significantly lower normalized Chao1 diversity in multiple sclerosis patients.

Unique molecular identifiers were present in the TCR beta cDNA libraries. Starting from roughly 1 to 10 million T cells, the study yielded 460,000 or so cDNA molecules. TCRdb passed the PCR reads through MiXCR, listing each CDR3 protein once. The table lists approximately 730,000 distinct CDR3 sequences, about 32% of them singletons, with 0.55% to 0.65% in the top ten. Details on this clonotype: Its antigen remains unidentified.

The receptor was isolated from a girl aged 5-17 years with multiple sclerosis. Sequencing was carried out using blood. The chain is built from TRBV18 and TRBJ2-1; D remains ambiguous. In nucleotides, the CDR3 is TGTGCCAGCTCACCACTCATAGACAATGAGCAGTTCTTC. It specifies CASSPLIDNEQFF.